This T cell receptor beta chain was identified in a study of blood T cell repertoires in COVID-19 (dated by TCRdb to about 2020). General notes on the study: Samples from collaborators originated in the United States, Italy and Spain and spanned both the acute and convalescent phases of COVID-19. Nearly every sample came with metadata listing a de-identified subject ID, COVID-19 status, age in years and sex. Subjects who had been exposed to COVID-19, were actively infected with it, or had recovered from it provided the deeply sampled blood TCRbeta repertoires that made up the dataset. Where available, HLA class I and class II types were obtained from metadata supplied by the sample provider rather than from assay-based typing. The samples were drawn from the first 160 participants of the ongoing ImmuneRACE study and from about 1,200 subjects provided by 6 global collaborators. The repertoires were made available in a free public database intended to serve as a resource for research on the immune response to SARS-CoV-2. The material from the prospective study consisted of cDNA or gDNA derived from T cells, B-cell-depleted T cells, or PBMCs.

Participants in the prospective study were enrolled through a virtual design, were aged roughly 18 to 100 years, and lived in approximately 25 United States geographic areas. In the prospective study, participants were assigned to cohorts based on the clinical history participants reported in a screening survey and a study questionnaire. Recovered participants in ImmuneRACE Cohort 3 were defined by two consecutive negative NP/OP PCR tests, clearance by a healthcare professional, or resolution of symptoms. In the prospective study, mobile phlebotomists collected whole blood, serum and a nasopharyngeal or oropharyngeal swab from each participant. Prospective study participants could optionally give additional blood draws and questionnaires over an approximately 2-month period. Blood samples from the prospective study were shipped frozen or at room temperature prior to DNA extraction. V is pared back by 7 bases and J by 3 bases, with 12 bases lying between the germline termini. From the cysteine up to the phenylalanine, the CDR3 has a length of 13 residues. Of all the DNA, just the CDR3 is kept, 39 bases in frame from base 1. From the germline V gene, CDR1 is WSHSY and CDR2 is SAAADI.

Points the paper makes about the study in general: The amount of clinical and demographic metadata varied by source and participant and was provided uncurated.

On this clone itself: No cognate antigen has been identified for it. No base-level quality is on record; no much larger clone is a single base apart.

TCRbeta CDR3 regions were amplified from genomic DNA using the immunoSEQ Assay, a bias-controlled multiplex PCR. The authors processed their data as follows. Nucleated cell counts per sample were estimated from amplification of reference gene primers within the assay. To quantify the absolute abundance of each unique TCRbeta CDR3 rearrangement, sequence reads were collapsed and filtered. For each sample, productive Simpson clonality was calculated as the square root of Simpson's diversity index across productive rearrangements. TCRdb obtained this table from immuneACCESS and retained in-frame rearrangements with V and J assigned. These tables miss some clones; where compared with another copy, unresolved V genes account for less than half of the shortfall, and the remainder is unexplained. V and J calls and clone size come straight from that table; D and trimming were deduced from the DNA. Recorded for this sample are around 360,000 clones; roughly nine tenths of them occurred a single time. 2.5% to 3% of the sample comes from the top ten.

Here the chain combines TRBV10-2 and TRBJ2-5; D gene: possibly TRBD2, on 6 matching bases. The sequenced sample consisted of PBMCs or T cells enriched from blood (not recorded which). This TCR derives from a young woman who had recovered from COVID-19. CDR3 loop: CASMGLLEETQYF. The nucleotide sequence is TGCGCCAGCATGGGACTCCTTGAAGAGACCCAGTACTTC.